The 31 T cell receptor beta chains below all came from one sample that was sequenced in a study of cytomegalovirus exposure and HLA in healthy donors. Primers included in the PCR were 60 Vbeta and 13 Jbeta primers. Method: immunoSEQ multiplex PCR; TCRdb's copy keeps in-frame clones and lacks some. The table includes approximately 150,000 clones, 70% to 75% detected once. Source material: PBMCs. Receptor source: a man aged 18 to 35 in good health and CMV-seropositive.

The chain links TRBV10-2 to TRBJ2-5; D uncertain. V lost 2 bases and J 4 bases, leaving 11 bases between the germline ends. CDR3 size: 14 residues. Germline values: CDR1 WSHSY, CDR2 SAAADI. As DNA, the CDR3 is TGCGCCAGCAGTGAGATTAGAGCGTCAGAGACCCAGTACTTC. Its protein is CASSEIRASETQYF.

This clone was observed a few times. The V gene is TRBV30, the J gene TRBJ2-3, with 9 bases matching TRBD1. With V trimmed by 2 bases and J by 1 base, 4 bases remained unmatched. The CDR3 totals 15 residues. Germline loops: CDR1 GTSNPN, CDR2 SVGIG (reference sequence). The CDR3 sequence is CAWSTGGEGTDTQYF. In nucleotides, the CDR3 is TGTGCCTGGAGTACAGGGGGCGAAGGCACAGATACGCAGTATTTT.

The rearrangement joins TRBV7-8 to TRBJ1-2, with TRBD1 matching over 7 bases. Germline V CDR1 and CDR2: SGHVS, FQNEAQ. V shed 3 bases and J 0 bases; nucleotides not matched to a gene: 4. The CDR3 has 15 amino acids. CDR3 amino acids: CASSFLGTANYGYTF. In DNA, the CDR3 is TGTGCCAGCAGCTTTCTCGGGACAGCTAACTATGGCTACACCTTC.

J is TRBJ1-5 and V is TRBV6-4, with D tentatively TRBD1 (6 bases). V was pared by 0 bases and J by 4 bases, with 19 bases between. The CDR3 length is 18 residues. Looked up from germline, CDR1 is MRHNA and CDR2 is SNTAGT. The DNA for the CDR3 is TGTGCCAGCAGTGACTCGAGATTGTGGGACATCGGTAATCAGCCCCAGCATTTT. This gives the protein CASSDSRLWDIGNQPQHF.

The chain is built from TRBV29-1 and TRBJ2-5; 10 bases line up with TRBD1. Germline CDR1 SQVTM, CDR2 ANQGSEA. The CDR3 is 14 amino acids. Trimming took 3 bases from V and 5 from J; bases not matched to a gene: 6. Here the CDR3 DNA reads TGCAGCGTTGATGTAGACAGGGGGCGGGAGACCCAGTACTTC. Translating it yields CSVDVDRGRETQYF. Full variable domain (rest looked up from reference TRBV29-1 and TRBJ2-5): SAVISQKPSRDICQRGTSLTIQCQVDSQVTMMFWYRQQPGQSLTLIATANQGSEATYESGFVIDKFPISRPNLTFSTLTVSNMSPEDSSIYLCSVDVDRGRETQYFGPGTRLLVL.

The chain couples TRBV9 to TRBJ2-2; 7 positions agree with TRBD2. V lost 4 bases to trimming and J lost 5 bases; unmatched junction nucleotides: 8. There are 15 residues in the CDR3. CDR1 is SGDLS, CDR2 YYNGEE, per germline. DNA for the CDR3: TGTGCCAGCAGCCCTAGCTCGCGGGGGACCGGGGAGCTGTTTTTT. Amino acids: CASSPSSRGTGELFF.

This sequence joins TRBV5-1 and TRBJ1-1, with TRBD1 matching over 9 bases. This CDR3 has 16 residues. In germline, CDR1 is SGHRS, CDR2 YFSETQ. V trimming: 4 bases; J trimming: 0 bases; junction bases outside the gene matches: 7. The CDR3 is CASSLRQGGMNTEAFF. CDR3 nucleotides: TGCGCCAGCAGCCTCCGACAGGGGGGGATGAACACTGAAGCTTTCTTT.

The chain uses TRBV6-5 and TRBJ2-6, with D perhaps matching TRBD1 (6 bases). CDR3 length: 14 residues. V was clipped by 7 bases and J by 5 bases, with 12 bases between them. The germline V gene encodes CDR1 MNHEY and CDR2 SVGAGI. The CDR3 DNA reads TGTGCCAGCACACCCAGGGGCCGGGCCAACGTCCTGACTTTC. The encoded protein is CASTPRGRANVLTF.

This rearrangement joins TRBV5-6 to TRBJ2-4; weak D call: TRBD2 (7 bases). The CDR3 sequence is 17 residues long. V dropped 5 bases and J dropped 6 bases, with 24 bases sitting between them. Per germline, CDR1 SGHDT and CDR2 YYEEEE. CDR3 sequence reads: CASSYQNRPGEGNIQYF. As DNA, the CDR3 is TGTGCCAGCAGTTATCAGAACCGCCCAGGGGAGGGAAACATTCAGTACTTC. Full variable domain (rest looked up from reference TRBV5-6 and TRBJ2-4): DAGVTQSPTHLIKTRGQQVTLRCSPKSGHDTVSWYQQALGQGPQFIFQYYEEEERQRGNFPDRFSGHQFPNYSSELNVNALLLGDSALYLCASSYQNRPGEGNIQYFGAGTRLSVL.

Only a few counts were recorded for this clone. CDR3 region: CASSRSLSITGELFF. The CDR3 DNA is TGTGCCAGCAGCCGCTCCCTCTCTATTACCGGGGAGCTGTTTTTT. V usage is TRBV5-5 and J usage is TRBJ2-2; D is unclear. Trimming shortened V by 4 bases and J by 5 bases, and 15 bases separated the two germline ends. The V gene's germline CDR1 is SGHKS and CDR2 YYEKEE (reference sequence). This CDR3 comprises 15 residues.

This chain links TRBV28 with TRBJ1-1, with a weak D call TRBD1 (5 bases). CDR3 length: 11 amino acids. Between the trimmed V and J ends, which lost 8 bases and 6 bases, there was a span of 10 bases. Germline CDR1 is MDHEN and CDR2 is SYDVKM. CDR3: CASLTEAEAFF. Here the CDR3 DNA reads TGTGCCAGCCTGACAGAAGCTGAAGCTTTCTTT.

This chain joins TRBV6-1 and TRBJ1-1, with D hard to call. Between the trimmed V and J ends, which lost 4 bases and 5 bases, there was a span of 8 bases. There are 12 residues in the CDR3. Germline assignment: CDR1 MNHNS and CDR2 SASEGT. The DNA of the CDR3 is TGTGCCAGCAGTGGAACAATGACTGAAGCTTTCTTT. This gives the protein CASSGTMTEAFF.

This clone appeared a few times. CDR3 coding DNA: TGTGCCAGCAGCCAAGTGGGGCCAGGTGAGCAGTTCTTC. This codes for CASSQVGPGEQFF. This rearrangement joins TRBV14 to TRBJ2-1; D possibly corresponds to TRBD1 (5 bases). The V gene lost 1 base and the J gene lost 9 bases, with 10 bases spanning the gap. The CDR3 contains 13 residues. Germline assignment: CDR1 SGHDN and CDR2 FVKESK.

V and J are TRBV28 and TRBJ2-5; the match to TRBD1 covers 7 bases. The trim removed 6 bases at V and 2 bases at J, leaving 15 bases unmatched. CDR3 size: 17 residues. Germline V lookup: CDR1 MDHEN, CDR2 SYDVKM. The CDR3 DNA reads TGTGCCAGCAGCCGACTATTGACAGGGTCCCTACAAGAGACCCAGTACTTC. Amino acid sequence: CASSRLLTGSLQETQYF.

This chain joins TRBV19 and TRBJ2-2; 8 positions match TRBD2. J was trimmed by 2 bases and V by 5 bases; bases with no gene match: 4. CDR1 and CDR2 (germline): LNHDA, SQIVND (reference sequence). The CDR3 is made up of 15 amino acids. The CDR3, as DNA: TGTGCCAGTAGTCTAGCGGGTACAAACACCGGGGAGCTGTTTTTT. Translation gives CASSLAGTNTGELFF.

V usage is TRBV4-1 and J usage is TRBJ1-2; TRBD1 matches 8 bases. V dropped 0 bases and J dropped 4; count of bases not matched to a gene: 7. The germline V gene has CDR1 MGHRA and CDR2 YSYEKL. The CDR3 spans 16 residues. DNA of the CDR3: TGCGCCAGCAGCCAAGAGACAGGGGTAGGCGCCTATGGCTACACCTTC. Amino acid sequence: CASSQETGVGAYGYTF.

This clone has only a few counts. The CDR3: CASSTGRRETQYF. The DNA for the CDR3 is TGTGCCAGCTCAACAGGGCGCAGAGAGACCCAGTACTTC. V usage is TRBV2 and J usage is TRBJ2-5, with D tentatively TRBD1 (6 bases). The CDR3 totals 13 residues. Trimming took 8 bases from V and 4 from J, leaving 14 bases between them. Germline CDR1 and CDR2: SNHLY and FYNNEI.

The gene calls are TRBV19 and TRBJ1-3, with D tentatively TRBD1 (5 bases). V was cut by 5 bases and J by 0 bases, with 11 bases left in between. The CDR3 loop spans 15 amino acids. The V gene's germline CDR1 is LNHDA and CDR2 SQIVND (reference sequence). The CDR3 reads CASSLDSLSGNTIYF. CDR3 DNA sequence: TGTGCCAGTAGTCTCGACAGCCTCTCTGGAAACACCATATATTTT.

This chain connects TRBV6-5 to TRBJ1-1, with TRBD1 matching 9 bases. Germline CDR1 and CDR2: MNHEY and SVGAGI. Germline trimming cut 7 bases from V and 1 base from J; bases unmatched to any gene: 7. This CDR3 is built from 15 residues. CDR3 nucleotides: TGTGCCAGCACCCGACGGACAGGGGCGAACACTGAAGCTTTCTTT. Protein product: CASTRRTGANTEAFF.

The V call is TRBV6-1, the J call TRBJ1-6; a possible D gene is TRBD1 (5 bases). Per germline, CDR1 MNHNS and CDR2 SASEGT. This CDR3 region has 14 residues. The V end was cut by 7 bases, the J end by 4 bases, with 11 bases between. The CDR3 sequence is CASIGQAYNSPLHF. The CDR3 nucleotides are TGTGCCAGCATCGGACAAGCTTATAATTCACCCCTCCACTTT.

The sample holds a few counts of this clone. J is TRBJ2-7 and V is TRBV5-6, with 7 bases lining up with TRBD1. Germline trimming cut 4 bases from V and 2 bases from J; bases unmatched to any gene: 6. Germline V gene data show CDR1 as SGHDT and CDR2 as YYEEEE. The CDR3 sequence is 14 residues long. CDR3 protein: CASSPRDSTYEQYV. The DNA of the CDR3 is TGTGCCAGCAGCCCTAGGGACAGCACCTACGAGCAGTACGTC.

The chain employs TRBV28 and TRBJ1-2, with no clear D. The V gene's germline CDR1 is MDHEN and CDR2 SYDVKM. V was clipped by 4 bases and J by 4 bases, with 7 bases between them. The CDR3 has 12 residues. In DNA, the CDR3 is TGTGCCAGCAGTTCGGTCATCTATGGCTACACCTTC. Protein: CASSSVIYGYTF.

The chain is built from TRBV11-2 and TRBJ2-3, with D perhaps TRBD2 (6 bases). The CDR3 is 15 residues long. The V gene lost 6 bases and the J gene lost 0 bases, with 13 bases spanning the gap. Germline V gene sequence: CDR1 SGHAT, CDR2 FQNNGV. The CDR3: CASRAGYVSTDTQYF. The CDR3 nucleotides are TGTGCCAGCAGGGCGGGGTATGTCAGCACAGATACGCAGTATTTT.

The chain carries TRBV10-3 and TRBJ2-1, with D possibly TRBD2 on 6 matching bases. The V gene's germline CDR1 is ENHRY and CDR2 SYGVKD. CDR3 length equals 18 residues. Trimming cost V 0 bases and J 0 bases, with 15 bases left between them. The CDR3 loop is CAISESGVGGTSYNEQFF. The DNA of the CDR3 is TGTGCCATCAGTGAGTCGGGGGTCGGCGGGACCTCCTACAATGAGCAGTTCTTC.

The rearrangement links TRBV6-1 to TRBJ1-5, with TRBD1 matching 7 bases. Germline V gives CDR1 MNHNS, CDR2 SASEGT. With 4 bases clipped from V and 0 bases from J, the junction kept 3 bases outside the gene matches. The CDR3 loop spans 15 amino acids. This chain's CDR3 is CASSGTGYSNQPQHF. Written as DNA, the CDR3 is TGTGCCAGCAGTGGGACAGGATATAGCAATCAGCCCCAGCATTTT.

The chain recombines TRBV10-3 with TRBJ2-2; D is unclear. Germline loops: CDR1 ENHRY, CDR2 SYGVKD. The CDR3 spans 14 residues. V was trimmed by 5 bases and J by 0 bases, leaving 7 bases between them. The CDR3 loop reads CAISTAANTGELFF. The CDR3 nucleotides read TGTGCCATCAGTACAGCCGCGAACACCGGGGAGCTGTTTTTT.

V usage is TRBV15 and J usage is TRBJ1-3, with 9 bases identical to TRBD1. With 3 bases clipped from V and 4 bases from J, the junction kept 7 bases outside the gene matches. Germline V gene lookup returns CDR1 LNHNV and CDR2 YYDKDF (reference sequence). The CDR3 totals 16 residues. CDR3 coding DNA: TGTGCCACCAGCAGTGAACAGGGGGCTGGAGGAAACACCATATATTTT. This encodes CATSSEQGAGGNTIYF.

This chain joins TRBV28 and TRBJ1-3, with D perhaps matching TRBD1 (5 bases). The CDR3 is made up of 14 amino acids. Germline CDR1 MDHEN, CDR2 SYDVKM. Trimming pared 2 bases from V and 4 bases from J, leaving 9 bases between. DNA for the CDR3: TGTGCCAGCAGTTTAAGGACAACGGGAAACACCATATATTTT. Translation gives CASSLRTTGNTIYF.

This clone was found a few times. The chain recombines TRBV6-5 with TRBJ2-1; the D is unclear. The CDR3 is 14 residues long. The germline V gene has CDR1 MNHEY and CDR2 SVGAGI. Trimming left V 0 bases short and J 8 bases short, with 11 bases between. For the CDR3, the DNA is TGTGCCAGCAGTTACTCTGGGCCCCACGATGAGCAGTTCTTC. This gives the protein CASSYSGPHDEQFF.

CDR3 residues: CASTGGWGSTEAFF. The CDR3 region has the DNA TGTGCCAGCACAGGGGGCTGGGGGAGCACTGAAGCTTTCTTT. V and J are TRBV27 and TRBJ1-1, with 8 positions matching TRBD1. The CDR3 contains 14 residues. The germline gives CDR1 MNHEY, CDR2 SMNVEV (reference sequence). After removal of 7 bases from V and 4 bases from J, the junction contained 8 bases not matched to a gene.

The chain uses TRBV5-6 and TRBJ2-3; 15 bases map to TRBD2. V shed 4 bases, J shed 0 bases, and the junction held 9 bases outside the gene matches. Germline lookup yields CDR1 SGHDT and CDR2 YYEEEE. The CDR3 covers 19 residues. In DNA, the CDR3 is TGTGCCAGCAGCCCCGGACTAGCGGGAGGGGGCCCAAGCACAGATACGCAGTATTTT. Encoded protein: CASSPGLAGGGPSTDTQYF. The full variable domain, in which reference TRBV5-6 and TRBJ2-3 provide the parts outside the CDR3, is DAGVTQSPTHLIKTRGQQVTLRCSPKSGHDTVSWYQQALGQGPQFIFQYYEEEERQRGNFPDRFSGHQFPNYSSELNVNALLLGDSALYLCASSPGLAGGGPSTDTQYFGPGTRLTVL.